Each of the 3 T cell receptor beta chains below was sequenced from the same sample in a study of shared clonotypes between healthy human individuals. TCRdb's copy holds only in-frame clones and misses some; the assay was immunoSEQ multiplex PCR. Of about 1.5 million clones in the sample, 96% were seen once. Sequencing was performed on naive CD4+ T cells sorted from blood. Sample subset: CD45RA+ positively selected. The receptor set was obtained from a man aged 25 to 40 in good health.

The chain joins TRBV11-2 to TRBJ2-3; D gene uncertain. V was trimmed by 5 bases and J by 4 bases, leaving 7 bases between them. The germline gives CDR1 SGHAT, CDR2 FQNNGV. CDR3 size: 12 residues. CDR3 amino acids: CASSPQADTQYF. CDR3 DNA sequence: TGTGCCAGCAGCCCGCAGGCAGATACGCAGTATTTT.

The J gene is TRBJ1-4, the V gene TRBV5-1; D perhaps matches TRBD1 (6 bases). The CDR3 length is 16 residues. Germline CDR1 SGHRS, CDR2 YFSETQ. V shed 0 bases and J shed 8 bases, with 17 bases lying between them. This CDR3 reads CASSLAPGRGYEKLFF. DNA for the CDR3: TGCGCCAGCAGCTTGGCCCCGGGCAGGGGATACGAAAAACTGTTTTTT.

The chain links TRBV7-2 to TRBJ1-5, with a tentative D call TRBD1 (6 bases). The germline gives CDR1 SGHTA, CDR2 FQGNSA. Trimming cost V 0 bases and J 3 bases, with 12 bases left between them. The CDR3 length is 16 residues. The chain's CDR3 is CASSLAGGRTNQPQHF. In DNA, the CDR3 is TGTGCCAGCAGCTTAGCGGGGGGGCGAACCAATCAGCCCCAGCATTTT.